This TCR beta chain was recovered during a study of technical replicates of blood from a handful of donors. Some clones are missing from TCRdb's copy, which holds only in-frame ones; the method was immunoSEQ multiplex PCR. The top ten clones hold 0.27% of a sample with 65,000 to 95,000 clones, approximately 90% of them seen once. The CDR3 length is 14 residues. Germline lookup yields CDR1 SGHTA and CDR2 FQGNSA. Trimming removed 4 bases at V and 2 bases at J, with 12 bases between. The chain links TRBV7-2 to TRBJ2-7, with a weak D call TRBD1 (6 bases). Sequenced material: T cells isolated from PBMCs. The TCR sequence derives from a human donor in good health. Written as DNA, the CDR3 is TGTGCCAGCAGCTCGCCGGACAGAACCTACGAGCAGTACTTC. Translation: CASSSPDRTYEQYF.